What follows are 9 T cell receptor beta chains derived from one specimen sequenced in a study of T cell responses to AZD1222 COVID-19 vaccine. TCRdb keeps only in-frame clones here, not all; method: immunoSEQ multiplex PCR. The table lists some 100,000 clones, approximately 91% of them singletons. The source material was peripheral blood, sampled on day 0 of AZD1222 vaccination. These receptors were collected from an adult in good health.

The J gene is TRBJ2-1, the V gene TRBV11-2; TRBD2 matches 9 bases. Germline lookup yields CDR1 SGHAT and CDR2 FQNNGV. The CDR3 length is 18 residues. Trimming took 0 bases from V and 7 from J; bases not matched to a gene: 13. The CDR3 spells CASSLDVPSGVRVNEQFF. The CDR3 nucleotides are TGTGCCAGCAGCTTAGATGTACCTAGCGGGGTCCGAGTAAATGAGCAGTTCTTC.

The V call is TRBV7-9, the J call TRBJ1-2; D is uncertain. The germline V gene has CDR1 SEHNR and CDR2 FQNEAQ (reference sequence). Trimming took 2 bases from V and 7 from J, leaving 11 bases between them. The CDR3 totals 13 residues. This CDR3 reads CASSLIRVPGYTF. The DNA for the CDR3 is TGTGCCAGCAGCTTAATAAGGGTTCCTGGCTACACCTTC.

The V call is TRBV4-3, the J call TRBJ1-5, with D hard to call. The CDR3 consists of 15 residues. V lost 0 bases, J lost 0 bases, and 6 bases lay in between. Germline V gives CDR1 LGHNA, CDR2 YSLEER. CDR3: CASSQDRISNQPQHF. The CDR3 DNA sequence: TGCGCCAGCAGCCAAGATAGGATTAGCAATCAGCCCCAGCATTTT.

The CDR3 sequence is CSDLSLGGGYTF. DNA for the CDR3: TGCAGCGACCTGAGTTTGGGTGGTGGCTACACCTTC. The chain joins TRBV29-1 to TRBJ1-2; D is unresolved. The CDR3 covers 12 residues. V was clipped by 7 bases and J by 7 bases, with 16 bases between them. Per germline, CDR1 SQVTM and CDR2 ANQGSEA.

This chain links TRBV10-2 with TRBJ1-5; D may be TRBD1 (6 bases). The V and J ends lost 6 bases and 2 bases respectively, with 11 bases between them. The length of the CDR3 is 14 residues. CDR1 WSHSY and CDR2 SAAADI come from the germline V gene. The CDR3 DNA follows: TGCGCCAGCAGGGATAACAGGGGCAATCAGCCCCAGCATTTT. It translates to CASRDNRGNQPQHF.

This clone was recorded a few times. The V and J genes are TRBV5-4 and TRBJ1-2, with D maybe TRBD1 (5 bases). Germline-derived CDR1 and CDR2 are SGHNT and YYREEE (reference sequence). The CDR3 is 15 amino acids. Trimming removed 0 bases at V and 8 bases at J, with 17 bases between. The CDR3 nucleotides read TGTGCCAGCAGCTTGGCCGCGGGGGGTTTAGGAGGCTACACCTTC. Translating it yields CASSLAAGGLGGYTF.

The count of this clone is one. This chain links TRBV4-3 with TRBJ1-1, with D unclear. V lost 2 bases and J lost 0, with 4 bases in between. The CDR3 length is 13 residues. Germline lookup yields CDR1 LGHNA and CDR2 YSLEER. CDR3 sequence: CASSQQLNTEAFF. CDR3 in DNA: TGCGCCAGCAGCCAACAGCTGAACACTGAAGCTTTCTTT.

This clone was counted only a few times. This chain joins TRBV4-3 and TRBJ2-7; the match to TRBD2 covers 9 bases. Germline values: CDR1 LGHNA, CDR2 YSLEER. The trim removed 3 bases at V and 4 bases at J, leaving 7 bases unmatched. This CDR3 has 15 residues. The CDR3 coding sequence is TGCGCCAGCAGCCAGGGCAGCGGGGGGTTGTACGAGCAGTACTTC. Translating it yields CASSQGSGGLYEQYF.

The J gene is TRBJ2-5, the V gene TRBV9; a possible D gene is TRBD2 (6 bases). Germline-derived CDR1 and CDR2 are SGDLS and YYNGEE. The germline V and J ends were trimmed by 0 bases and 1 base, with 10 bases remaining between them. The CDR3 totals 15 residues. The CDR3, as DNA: TGTGCCAGCAGCGTAGTTCCCGGGGGCCAAGAGACCCAGTACTTC. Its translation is CASSVVPGGQETQYF.